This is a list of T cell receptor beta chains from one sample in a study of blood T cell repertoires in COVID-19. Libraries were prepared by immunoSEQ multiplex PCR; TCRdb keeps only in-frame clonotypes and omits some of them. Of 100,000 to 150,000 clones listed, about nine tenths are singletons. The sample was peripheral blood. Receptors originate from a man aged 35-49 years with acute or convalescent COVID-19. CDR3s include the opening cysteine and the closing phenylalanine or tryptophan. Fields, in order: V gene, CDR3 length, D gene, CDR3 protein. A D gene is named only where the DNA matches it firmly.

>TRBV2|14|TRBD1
CASRVGQDGNTIYF
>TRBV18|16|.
CASSPSTGGMNTEAFF
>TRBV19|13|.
CASVGGSTYEQYF
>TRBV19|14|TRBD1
CASSGTGAPGELFF
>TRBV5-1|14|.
CASSLTQSNYGYTF
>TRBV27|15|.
CASSLLARHSDTQYF
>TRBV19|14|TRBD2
CASSLSGRTGELFF
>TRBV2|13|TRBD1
CASSGDRGDGYTF
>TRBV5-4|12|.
CASSAIYNEQFF
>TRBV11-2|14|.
CASSLGRVGGELFF
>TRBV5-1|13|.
CASSEEGAYEQYF
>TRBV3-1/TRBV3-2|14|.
CASSHRGMADEQYF
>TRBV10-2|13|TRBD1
CASGGQGLGGYTF
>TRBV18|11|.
CASSRGDEQYF
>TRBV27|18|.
CASSLTPAQGWGNTEAFF
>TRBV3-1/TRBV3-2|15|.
CASSLRSPQGTGYTF
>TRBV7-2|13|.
CASSLAGDQPQHF
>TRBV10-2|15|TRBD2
CASNGLAGVEDTQYF
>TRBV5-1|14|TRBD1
CASSSDRAHYGYTF
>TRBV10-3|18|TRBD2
CAISAGGGAKSGTDTQYF
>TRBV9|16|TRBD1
CASSVAGQDQYEKLFF
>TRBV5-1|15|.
CASSQEGGRTGELFF
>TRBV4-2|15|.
CASSPFAGEGEKLFF
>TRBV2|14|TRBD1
CASSEWTGRYGYTF
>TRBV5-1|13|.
CASSPGMDYEQYF
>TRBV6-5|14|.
CASSSGEPNTEAFF
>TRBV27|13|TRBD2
CASSGLAGREQFF
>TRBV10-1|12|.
CASTARFCEQYF
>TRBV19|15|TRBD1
CASSLSGTGTYEQYF
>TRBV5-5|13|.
CASSPGVNTEAFF
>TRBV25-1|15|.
CASSPVTPAGETQYF
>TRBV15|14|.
CATSRDSGQGKQYF
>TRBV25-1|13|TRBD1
CASEDRGYSPLHF
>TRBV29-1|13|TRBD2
CGSRDYYQETQYF
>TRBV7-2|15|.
CASSPQRQPQETQYF
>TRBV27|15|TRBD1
CASSTYRGTYGGYTF
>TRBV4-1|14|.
CASSQDTSSYEQYF
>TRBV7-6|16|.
CASSFGGGLSGNTIYF
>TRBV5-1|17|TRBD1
CASSLLIGTGITYGYTF
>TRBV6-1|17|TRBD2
CASSEYPVGAGTYEQYF
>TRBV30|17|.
CAWTAGHGVSGNSPLHF
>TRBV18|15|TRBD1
CASSPQSGTGGVQYF
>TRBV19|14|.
CASSMDRDINIQYF
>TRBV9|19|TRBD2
CASSVAGLAGTSAANVLTF
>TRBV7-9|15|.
CASSLGLGGSNIQYF
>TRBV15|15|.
CATSRDRGGNSPLHF
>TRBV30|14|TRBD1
CAWSGGQPEDGYTF
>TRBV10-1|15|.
CASSLSTGGEETQYF
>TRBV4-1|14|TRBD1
CASSQTGGWQPQHF
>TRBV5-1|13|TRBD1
CASYPSGGTEAFF
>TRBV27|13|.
CASSFRDKNEQYF
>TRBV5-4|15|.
CASSLDSSGANVLTF
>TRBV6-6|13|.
CASSSAFSGEQYF
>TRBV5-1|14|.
CASSLRLDNSPLHF
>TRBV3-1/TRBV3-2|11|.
CASIAGGQAFF
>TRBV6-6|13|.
CASSLGQYNEQFF
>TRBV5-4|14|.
CASSSDTYNEKLFF
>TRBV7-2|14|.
CASSLDRRSYEQYF
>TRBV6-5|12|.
CATRGGNYEQYF